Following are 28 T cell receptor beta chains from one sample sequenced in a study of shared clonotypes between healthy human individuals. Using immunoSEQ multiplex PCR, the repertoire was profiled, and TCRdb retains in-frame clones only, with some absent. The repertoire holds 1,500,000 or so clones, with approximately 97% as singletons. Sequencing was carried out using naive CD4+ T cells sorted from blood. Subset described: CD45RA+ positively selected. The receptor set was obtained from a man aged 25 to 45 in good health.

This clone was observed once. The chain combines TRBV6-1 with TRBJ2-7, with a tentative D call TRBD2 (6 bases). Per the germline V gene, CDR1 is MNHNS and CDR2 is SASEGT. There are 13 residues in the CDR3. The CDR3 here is CAVWLAPTYEQYF. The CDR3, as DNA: TGTGCAGTGTGGCTAGCGCCAACCTACGAGCAGTACTTC.

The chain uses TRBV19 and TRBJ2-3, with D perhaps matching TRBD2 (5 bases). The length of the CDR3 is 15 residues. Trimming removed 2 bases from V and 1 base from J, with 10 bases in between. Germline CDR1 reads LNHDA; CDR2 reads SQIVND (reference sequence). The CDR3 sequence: CASSISWRGTDTQYF. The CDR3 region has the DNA TGTGCCAGTAGTATATCCTGGCGGGGCACAGATACGCAGTATTTT.

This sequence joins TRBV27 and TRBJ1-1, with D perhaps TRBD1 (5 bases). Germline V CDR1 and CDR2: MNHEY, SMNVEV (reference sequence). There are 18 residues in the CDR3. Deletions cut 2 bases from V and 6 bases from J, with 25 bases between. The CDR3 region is CASSLISWPGQLNPEAFF. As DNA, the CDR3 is TGTGCCAGCAGTTTAATAAGTTGGCCGGGGCAATTGAATCCTGAAGCTTTCTTT.

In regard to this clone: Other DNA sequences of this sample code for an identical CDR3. The CDR3 loop reads CASSEIGDYGYTF. In nucleotides, the CDR3 is TGTGCCAGCAGTGAAATCGGGGACTATGGCTACACCTTC. This rearrangement joins TRBV6-1 to TRBJ1-2; no clear D gene. There are 13 residues in the CDR3. Trimming removed 2 bases from V and 3 bases from J, with 7 bases in between. Germline V gives CDR1 MNHNS, CDR2 SASEGT.

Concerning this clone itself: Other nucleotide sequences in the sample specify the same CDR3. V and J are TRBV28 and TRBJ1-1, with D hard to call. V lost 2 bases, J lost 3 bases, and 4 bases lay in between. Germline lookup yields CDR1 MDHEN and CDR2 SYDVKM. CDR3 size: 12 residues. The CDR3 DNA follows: TGTGCCAGCAGTTTAGTTTACACTGAAGCTTTCTTT. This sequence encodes CASSLVYTEAFF.

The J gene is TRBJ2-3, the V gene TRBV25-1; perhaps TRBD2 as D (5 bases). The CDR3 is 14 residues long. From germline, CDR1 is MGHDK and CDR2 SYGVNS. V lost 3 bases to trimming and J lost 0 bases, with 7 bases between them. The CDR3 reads CASSDRTSTDTQYF. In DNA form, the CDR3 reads TGTGCCAGCAGTGACAGGACTAGCACAGATACGCAGTATTTT.

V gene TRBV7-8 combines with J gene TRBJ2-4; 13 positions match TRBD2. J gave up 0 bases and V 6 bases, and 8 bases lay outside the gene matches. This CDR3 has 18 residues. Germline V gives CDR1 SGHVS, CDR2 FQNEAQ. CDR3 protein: CASSTGTSGTRAKNIQYF. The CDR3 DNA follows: TGTGCCAGCAGTACAGGGACTAGCGGGACGAGAGCCAAAAACATTCAGTACTTC. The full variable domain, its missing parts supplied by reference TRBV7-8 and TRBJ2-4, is GAGVSQSPRYKVAKRGQDVALRCDPISGHVSLFWYQQALGQGPEFLTYFQNEAQLDKSGLPSDRFFAERPEGSVSTLKIQRTQQEDSAVYLCASSTGTSGTRAKNIQYFGAGTRLSVL.

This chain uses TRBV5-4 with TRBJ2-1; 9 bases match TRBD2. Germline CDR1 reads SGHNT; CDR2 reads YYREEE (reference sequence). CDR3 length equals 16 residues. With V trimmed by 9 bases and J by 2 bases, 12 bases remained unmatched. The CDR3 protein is CATHRRTSDTYNEQFF. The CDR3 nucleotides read TGTGCCACCCACCGTCGGACTAGCGATACCTACAATGAGCAGTTCTTC.

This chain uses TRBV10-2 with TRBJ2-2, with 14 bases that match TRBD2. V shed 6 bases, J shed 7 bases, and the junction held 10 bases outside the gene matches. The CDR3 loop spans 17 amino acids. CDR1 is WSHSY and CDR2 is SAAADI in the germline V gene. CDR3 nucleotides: TGCGCCAGCAGGTCGCGACTAGCGGGAGGGCTGGGCGGGGAGCTGTTTTTT. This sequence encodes CASRSRLAGGLGGELFF.

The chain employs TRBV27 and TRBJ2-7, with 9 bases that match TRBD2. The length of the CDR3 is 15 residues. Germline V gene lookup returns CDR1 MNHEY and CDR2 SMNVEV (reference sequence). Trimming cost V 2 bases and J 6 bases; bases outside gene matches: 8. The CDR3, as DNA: TGTGCCAGCAGTTTAGCGGGAGGGCCCTCGACCGAGCAGTACTTC. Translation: CASSLAGGPSTEQYF.

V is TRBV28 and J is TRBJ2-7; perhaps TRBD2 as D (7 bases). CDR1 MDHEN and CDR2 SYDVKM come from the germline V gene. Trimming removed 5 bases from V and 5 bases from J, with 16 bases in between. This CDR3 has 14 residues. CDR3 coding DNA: TGTGCCAGCAGTAACCGGGAGGCAGGGGACGAGCAGTACTTC. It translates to CASSNREAGDEQYF.

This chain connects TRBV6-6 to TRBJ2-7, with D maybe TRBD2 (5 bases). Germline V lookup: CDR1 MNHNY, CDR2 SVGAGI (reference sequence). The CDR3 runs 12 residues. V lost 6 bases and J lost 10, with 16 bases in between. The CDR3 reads CASSQKPGRQYF. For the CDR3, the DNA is TGTGCCAGCAGCCAAAAGCCGGGAAGACAGTACTTC.

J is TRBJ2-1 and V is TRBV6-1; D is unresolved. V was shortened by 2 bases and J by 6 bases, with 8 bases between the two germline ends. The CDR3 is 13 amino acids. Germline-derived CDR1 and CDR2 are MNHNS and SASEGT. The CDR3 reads CASSEMLLNEQFF. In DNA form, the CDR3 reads TGTGCCAGCAGTGAAATGCTCCTCAATGAGCAGTTCTTC.

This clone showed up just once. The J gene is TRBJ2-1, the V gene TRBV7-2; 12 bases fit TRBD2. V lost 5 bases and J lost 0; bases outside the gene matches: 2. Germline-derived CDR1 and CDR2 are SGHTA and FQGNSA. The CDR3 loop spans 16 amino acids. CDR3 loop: CASSRLAGASYNEQFF. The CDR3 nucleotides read TGTGCCAGCAGCCGACTAGCGGGAGCCTCCTACAATGAGCAGTTCTTC.

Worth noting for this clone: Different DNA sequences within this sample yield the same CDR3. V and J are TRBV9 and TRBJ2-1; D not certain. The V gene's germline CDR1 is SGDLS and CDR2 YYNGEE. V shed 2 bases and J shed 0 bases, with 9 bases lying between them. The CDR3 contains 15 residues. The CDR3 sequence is CASSVGAVSYNEQFF. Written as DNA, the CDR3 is TGTGCCAGCAGCGTCGGTGCGGTCTCCTACAATGAGCAGTTCTTC.

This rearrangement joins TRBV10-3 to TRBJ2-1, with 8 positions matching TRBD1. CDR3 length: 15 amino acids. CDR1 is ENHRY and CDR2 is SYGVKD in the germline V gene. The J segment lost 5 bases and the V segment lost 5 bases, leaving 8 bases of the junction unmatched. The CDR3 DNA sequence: TGTGCCATCAGTCCGTCAGGGGGCTTCAACAATGAGCAGTTCTTC. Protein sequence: CAISPSGGFNNEQFF.

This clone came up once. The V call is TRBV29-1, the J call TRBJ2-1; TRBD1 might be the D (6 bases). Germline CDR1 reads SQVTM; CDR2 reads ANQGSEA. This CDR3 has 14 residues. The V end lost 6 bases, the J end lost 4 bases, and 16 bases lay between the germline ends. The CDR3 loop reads CSVVGHSRYNEQFF. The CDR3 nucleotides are TGCAGCGTCGTGGGACATTCACGATACAATGAGCAGTTCTTC.

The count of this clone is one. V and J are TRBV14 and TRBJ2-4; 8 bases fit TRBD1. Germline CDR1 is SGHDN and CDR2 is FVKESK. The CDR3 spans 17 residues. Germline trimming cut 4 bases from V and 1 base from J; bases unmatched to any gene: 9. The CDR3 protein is CASSPFQGAGAKNIQYF. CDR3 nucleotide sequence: TGTGCCAGCAGCCCCTTCCAGGGGGCGGGCGCCAAAAACATTCAGTACTTC.

In nucleotides, the CDR3 is TGTGCCAGCACCCAGACTAGCCCCAATGAGCAGTTCTTC. This translates into CASTQTSPNEQFF. J is TRBJ2-1 and V is TRBV6-1; 7 bases agree with TRBD2. CDR3 length: 13 amino acids. Per germline, CDR1 MNHNS and CDR2 SASEGT. V was pared by 7 bases and J by 6 bases, with 6 bases of the junction left unmatched.

The DNA of the CDR3 is TGTGCCAGCAGTGCTGGTCACTACAATGAGCAGTTCTTC. Its protein product is CASSAGHYNEQFF. The chain links TRBV6-4 to TRBJ2-1; D unresolved. Germline-derived CDR1 and CDR2 are MRHNA and SNTAGT. V lost 4 bases and J 3 bases, leaving 7 bases between the germline ends. This CDR3 region has 13 residues.

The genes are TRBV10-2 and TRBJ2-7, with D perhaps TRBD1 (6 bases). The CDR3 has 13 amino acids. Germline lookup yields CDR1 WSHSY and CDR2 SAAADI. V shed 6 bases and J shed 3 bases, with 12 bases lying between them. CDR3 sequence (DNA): TGCGCCAGCAGCGCCAGACAGGACTACGAGCAGTACTTC. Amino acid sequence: CASSARQDYEQYF.

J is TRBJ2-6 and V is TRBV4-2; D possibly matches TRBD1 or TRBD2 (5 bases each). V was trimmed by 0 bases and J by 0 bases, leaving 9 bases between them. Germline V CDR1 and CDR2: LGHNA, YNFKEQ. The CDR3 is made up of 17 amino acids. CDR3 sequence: CASSQDRGGSGANVLTF. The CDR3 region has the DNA TGTGCCAGCAGCCAAGATCGTGGGGGCTCTGGGGCCAACGTCCTGACTTTC.

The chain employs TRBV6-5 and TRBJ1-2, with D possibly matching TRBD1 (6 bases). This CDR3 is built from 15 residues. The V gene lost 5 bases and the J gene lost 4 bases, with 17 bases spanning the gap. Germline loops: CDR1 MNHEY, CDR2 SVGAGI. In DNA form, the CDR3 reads TGTGCCAGCAGTCGCTTCGGGACATCCACCTATGGCTACACCTTC. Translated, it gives CASSRFGTSTYGYTF.

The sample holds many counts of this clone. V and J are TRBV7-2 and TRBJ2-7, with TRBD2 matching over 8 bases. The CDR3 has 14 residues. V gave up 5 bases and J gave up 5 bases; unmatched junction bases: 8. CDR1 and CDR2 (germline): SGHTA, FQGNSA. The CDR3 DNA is TGTGCCAGCAGCCGAGGACTAGCCCCCCACGAGCAGTACTTC. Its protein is CASSRGLAPHEQYF. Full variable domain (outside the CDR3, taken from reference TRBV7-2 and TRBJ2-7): GAGVSQSPSNKVTEKGKDVELRCDPISGHTALYWYRQSLGQGLEFLIYFQGNSAPDKSGLPSDRFSAERTGGSVSTLTIQRTQQEDSAVYLCASSRGLAPHEQYFGPGTRLTVT.

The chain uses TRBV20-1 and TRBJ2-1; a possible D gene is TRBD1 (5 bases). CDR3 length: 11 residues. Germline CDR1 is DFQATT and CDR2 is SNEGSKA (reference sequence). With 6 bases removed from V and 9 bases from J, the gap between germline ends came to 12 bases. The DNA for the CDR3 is TGCAGTGCCCTCACACAGGTTGAGCAGTTCTTC. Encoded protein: CSALTQVEQFF.

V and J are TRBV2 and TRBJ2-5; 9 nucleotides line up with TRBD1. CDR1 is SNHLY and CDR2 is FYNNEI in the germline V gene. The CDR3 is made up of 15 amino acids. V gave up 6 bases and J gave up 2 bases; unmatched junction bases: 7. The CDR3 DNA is TGTGCCAGCAGAGGGGACAGGGATTCACAAGAGACCCAGTACTTC. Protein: CASRGDRDSQETQYF.

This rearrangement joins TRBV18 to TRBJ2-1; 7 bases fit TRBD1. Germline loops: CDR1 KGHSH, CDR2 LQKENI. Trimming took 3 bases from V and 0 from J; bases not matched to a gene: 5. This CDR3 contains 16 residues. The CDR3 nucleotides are TGTGCCAGCTCACCGGACAGGCTGAGCTCCTACAATGAGCAGTTCTTC. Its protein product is CASSPDRLSSYNEQFF.

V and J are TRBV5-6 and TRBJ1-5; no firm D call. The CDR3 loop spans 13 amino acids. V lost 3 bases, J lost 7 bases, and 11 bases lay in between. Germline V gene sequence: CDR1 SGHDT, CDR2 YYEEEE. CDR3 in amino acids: CASSSGPPQPQHF. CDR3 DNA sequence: TGTGCCAGCAGCTCAGGACCACCCCAGCCCCAGCATTTT.